The 6 T cell receptor beta chains listed next were all sequenced from one sample in a study of cytomegalovirus exposure and HLA in healthy donors. PCR primers comprised 60 Vbeta and 13 Jbeta primers. Generated by immunoSEQ multiplex PCR, the TCRdb table keeps only in-frame clones and is missing some. The data show 200,000 to 250,000 clones, 65% to 85% seen once. The sample was PBMCs. The origin of the receptors is a man in his fifties in good health and CMV-seronegative.

The chain recombines TRBV27 with TRBJ1-2; 8 nucleotides match TRBD1. The germline V gene has CDR1 MNHEY and CDR2 SMNVEV (reference sequence). This CDR3 is 12 amino acids long. Germline trimming cut 5 bases from V and 6 bases from J; bases unmatched to any gene: 2. The CDR3 DNA reads TGTGCCAGCAGTAGGACAGGGAATGGCTACACCTTC. Translation: CASSRTGNGYTF.

The chain uses TRBV7-2 and TRBJ2-1; tentative D call: TRBD2 (6 bases). V gave up 4 bases and J gave up 2 bases, with 6 bases separating them. This CDR3 is 13 amino acids long. Germline loops: CDR1 SGHTA, CDR2 FQGNSA. The CDR3 reads CASSSGAYNEQFF. The CDR3 bases are TGTGCCAGCAGCTCGGGAGCCTACAATGAGCAGTTCTTC.

The chain carries TRBV15 and TRBJ2-7; 9 positions agree with TRBD1. CDR3 length: 16 amino acids. The germline V gene encodes CDR1 LNHNV and CDR2 YYDKDF (reference sequence). J lost 2 bases, V lost 0 bases, and 5 bases had no gene match. The CDR3 spells CATSRDHGTGTYEQYF. In DNA form, the CDR3 reads TGTGCCACCAGCAGAGATCACGGGACAGGGACCTACGAGCAGTACTTC.

In this sample, this clone turned up a few times. The chain employs TRBV6-6 and TRBJ2-6; D is unclear. Trimming removed 6 bases at V and 4 bases at J, with 10 bases between. CDR3 size: 14 residues. Germline V lookup: CDR1 MNHNY, CDR2 SVGAGI (reference sequence). The CDR3 region has the DNA TGTGCCAGCAGCTCCTCTCGGGGGGCCAACGTCCTGACTTTC. Its protein is CASSSSRGANVLTF.

This chain joins TRBV19 and TRBJ2-7; D possibly corresponds to TRBD2 (6 bases). Deletions cut 7 bases from V and 1 base from J, with 17 bases between. Germline CDR1 LNHDA, CDR2 SQIVND (reference sequence). There are 15 residues in the CDR3. The chain's CDR3 is CASITRDWGSYEQYF. The CDR3 DNA sequence: TGTGCCAGTATCACCAGGGACTGGGGGTCCTACGAGCAGTACTTC.

The chain uses TRBV28 and TRBJ1-4, with 8 bases identical to TRBD1. The CDR3 has 14 amino acids. Germline loops: CDR1 MDHEN, CDR2 SYDVKM. Trimming took 1 base from V and 11 from J; bases not matched to a gene: 6. Written as DNA, the CDR3 is TGTGCCAGCAGTTTATTCCAGGGGGCAGGGAAACTGTTTTTT. It yields the protein CASSLFQGAGKLFF.